The clone carrying this T cell receptor beta chain came up once. The length of the CDR3 is 18 residues. Germline trimming cut 9 bases from V and 5 bases from J; bases unmatched to any gene: 22. Methods used by the authors: Amplification from reference gene primers served as the basis for estimated nucleated cell counts. The method was immunoSEQ multiplex PCR; TCRdb's version includes in-frame clones alone and lacks a portion of them. V, J and clone size are those of that table, while D and trimming were read from the DNA. The sample lists 400,000 to 500,000 clones; approximately 91% were seen once. The data originate from a study of blood T cell repertoires in COVID-19. Study overall: There were acute and convalescent COVID-19 samples, and they came from the United States, Italy and Spain. PBMCs, B-cell-depleted T cells, or T cells provided the cDNA or gDNA that made up the material.

This TCR came from a woman between 18 and 29 years old who had been exposed to COVID-19. Sequenced: PBMCs or T cells enriched from blood (not recorded which). The chain combines TRBV6-7 with TRBJ2-3, with 8 positions matching TRBD2. TRBV6-7 is annotated as an ORF whose role is uncertain. CDR3 DNA: TGTGCCAGTGTTTCAGTTGGTCCGGGGAACCGGGGGGGAGATACGCAGTATTTT. Translated, it gives CASVSVGPGNRGGDTQYF.